This is a list of T cell receptor beta chains from one sample in a study of CD8 T cells in Susac syndrome. TCRdb re-called the immunoSEQ multiplex PCR reads with MiXCR, one entry per CDR3 protein. The sample shows a few hundred thousand distinct CDR3 sequences, approximately 90% of them seen only once. The sequenced material came from CD8+ T cells from PBMCs. The receptors were gathered from a human donor with multiple sclerosis. CDR3s include the opening cysteine and the closing phenylalanine or tryptophan. A D gene is named only where the DNA matches it firmly. Not all rows give a size; the values are once, few, many and, for expanded clones, a class.

>.|TRBV19|15|TRBJ1-1|TRBD1
CASSPRQGWSTEAFF
TGTGCCAGTAGCCCTCGACAGGGCTGGAGCACTGAAGCTTTCTTT
>.|TRBV27|13|TRBJ2-5|.
CASTPFGQETQYF
TGTGCCAGCACCCCATTCGGGCAAGAGACCCAGTACTTC
>.|TRBV2|11|TRBJ2-3|.
CASGPTDTQYF
TGTGCCAGTGGGCCCACAGATACGCAGTATTTT
>.|TRBV27|16|TRBJ2-7|.
CASTTLLTRGPYEQYF
TGTGCCAGCACCACCCTACTAACGCGGGGCCCCTACGAGCAGTACTTC
>.|TRBV7-6|16|TRBJ2-3|TRBD2
CASSLGLASSTDTQYF
TGTGCCAGCAGCTTAGGACTAGCTTCTAGCACAGATACGCAGTATTTT
>.|TRBV10-3|16|TRBJ2-2|.
CAISESWLENTGELFF
TGTGCCATCAGTGAGTCCTGGTTGGAGAACACCGGGGAGCTGTTTTTT
>.|TRBV15|15|TRBJ2-3|.
CATSRAAEGADTQYF
TGTGCCACCAGCAGGGCCGCTGAGGGCGCAGATACGCAGTATTTT
>.|TRBV6-5|13|TRBJ1-5|.
CASGGIAGQPQHF
TGTGCCAGCGGGGGGATTGCGGGTCAGCCCCAGCATTTT
>.|TRBV18|12|TRBJ1-4|.
CASSPGAEKLFF
TGTGCCAGCTCACCGGGTGCTGAAAAACTGTTTTTT
>.|TRBV9|15|TRBJ2-1|.
CASSKRTSLYNEQFF
TGTGCCAGCAGCAAGCGGACAAGCCTATACAATGAGCAGTTCTTC
>once|TRBV20-1|12|TRBJ2-2|.
CSAFEDTGELFF
TGCAGTGCGTTCGAGGACACCGGGGAGCTGTTTTTT
>.|TRBV9|16|TRBJ1-2|.
CASSVGIGADPYGYTF
TGTGCCAGCAGCGTAGGGATTGGAGCCGACCCCTATGGCTACACCTTC
>.|TRBV2|16|TRBJ2-3|TRBD2
CASSQESGAVLATQYF
TGTGCCAGCAGCCAAGAAAGCGGGGCGGTCTTGGCGACGCAGTATTTT
>.|TRBV28|16|TRBJ2-5|.
CASSLRGLRAGETQYF
TGTGCCAGCAGTTTGCGGGGTCTCAGGGCGGGAGAGACCCAGTACTTC
>.|TRBV24-1|16|TRBJ2-2|.
CATSADSAEVQGELFF
TGTGCCACCAGTGCCGATTCGGCCGAAGTACAGGGGGAGCTGTTTTTT
>.|TRBV7-9|16|TRBJ2-7|TRBD1
CASSSHPGTGRNEQYF
TGTGCCAGCAGCTCCCACCCTGGGACAGGGCGAAACGAGCAGTACTTC
>once|TRBV20-1|13|TRBJ1-1|.
CSARGIWVTEAFF
TGCAGTGCTAGAGGGATTTGGGTCACTGAAGCTTTCTTT
>.|TRBV30|11|TRBJ2-3|.
CAWDSTDTQYF
TGTGCCTGGGACAGCACAGATACGCAGTATTTT
>.|TRBV5-4|15|TRBJ1-3|.
CASSLGTPEVNTIYF
TGTGCCAGCAGCTTGGGTACCCCGGAGGTGAACACCATATATTTT
>.|TRBV9|14|TRBJ1-1|TRBD1
CASNPGQRNTEAFF
TGTGCCAGCAACCCGGGACAGCGGAACACTGAAGCTTTCTTT
>.|TRBV7-9|14|TRBJ2-5|TRBD1
CASSPGTVLETQYF
TGTGCCAGCAGCCCAGGGACAGTGTTGGAGACCCAGTACTTC
>few|TRBV4-2|16|TRBJ2-1|.
CASSQQQHSSYNEQFF
TGTGCCAGCAGCCAGCAACAGCACAGCTCCTACAATGAGCAGTTCTTC